Listed here are 13 T cell receptor beta chains from one sample, sequenced in a study of cytomegalovirus exposure and HLA in healthy donors. PCR primers comprised 60 Vbeta and 13 Jbeta primers. Sequenced by immunoSEQ multiplex PCR; TCRdb stores in-frame clones only, minus some. Of 130,000 or so clones in the sample, roughly 75% were seen once. Sample: PBMCs. These receptors were collected from a young man in good health and CMV-seronegative.

This clone occurred a few times. J is TRBJ1-1 and V is TRBV5-1; D not certain. Germline lookup yields CDR1 SGHRS and CDR2 YFSETQ. The CDR3 runs 13 residues. The V end lost 4 bases, the J end lost 0 bases, and 7 bases lay between the germline ends. Written as DNA, the CDR3 is TGCGCCAGCAGCCTGACACTGAACACTGAAGCTTTCTTT. Its translation: CASSLTLNTEAFF.

This chain uses TRBV4-1 with TRBJ2-7, with 12 bases identical to TRBD2. Germline lookup yields CDR1 MGHRA and CDR2 YSYEKL. The length of the CDR3 is 17 residues. V gave up 1 base and J gave up 3 bases; unmatched junction bases: 7. CDR3 bases: TGCGCCAGCAGCCAAGGCCCGACTAGCGGGGGACTCTACGAGCAGTACTTC. Translating it yields CASSQGPTSGGLYEQYF.

The chain is built from TRBV7-8 and TRBJ2-5; 10 nucleotides agree with TRBD2. CDR1 is SGHVS and CDR2 is FQNEAQ in the germline V gene. The CDR3 runs 19 residues. The V and J ends lost 7 bases and 4 bases, in that order; junction bases with no gene match: 21. The DNA of the CDR3 is TGTGCCAGCACTAAGTCATCTAGCGGGGGAGGTTCGGCTAGAGAGACCCAGTACTTC. It codes for CASTKSSSGGGSARETQYF.

The rearrangement uses TRBV18 and TRBJ2-1, with D perhaps TRBD1 (6 bases). Trimming left V 2 bases short and J 4 bases short, with 15 bases between. Germline CDR1 reads KGHSH; CDR2 reads LQKENI. This CDR3 region has 16 residues. CDR3 region: CASSPGGVRRYNEQFF. The CDR3 DNA follows: TGTGCCAGCTCACCAGGGGGCGTGCGAAGGTACAATGAGCAGTTCTTC.

This clone came up a few times. The rearrangement links TRBV4-2 to TRBJ1-5; D is ambiguous. Trimming cost V 0 bases and J 9 bases, with 15 bases left between them. The CDR3 is made up of 15 amino acids. Germline CDR1 LGHNA, CDR2 YNFKEQ. DNA for the CDR3: TGTGCCAGCAGCCAAGATGGGGAGGAGAGCGCGCCCCAGCATTTT. Amino acid sequence: CASSQDGEESAPQHF.

J is TRBJ1-6 and V is TRBV10-3, with 11 bases fitting TRBD1. The germline CDR1 and CDR2 sequences are ENHRY and SYGVKD. The CDR3 loop spans 13 amino acids. V dropped 10 bases and J dropped 9; count of bases not matched to a gene: 5. CDR3 DNA sequence: TGTGCCACCTGGACAGGGGGCACTTCACCCCTCCACTTT. The encoded protein is CATWTGGTSPLHF.

This chain links TRBV7-9 with TRBJ2-7, with TRBD2 identical over 10 bases. The V gene end was trimmed by 3 bases and the J gene end by 5 bases; junction bases not matched to a gene: 7. Germline V gene sequence: CDR1 SEHNR, CDR2 FQNEAQ (reference sequence). The CDR3 has 15 residues. CDR3 sequence (DNA): TGTGCCAGCAGCTTGGGGCTAGCGGGGGTGGACGAGCAGTACTTC. Its protein product is CASSLGLAGVDEQYF.

The CDR3 here is CASSQDRQGASYEQYF. The CDR3 nucleotides are TGCGCCAGCAGCCAAGATAGACAGGGGGCATCCTACGAGCAGTACTTC. The chain has TRBV4-3 and TRBJ2-7; 10 positions match TRBD1. This CDR3 is built from 16 residues. Germline CDR1 and CDR2: LGHNA and YSLEER. V lost 0 bases and J lost 1; bases outside the gene matches: 3.

The rearrangement joins TRBV9 to TRBJ2-1; D possibly corresponds to TRBD1 (6 bases). V gave up 4 bases and J gave up 0 bases, with 14 bases separating them. Germline V CDR1 and CDR2: SGDLS, YYNGEE. The CDR3 covers 16 residues. CDR3 in amino acids: CASSPFRGTSYNEQFF. The DNA for the CDR3 is TGTGCCAGCAGCCCCTTTAGGGGGACCTCCTACAATGAGCAGTTCTTC.

V is TRBV28 and J is TRBJ2-5, with D perhaps TRBD1 (5 bases). The length of the CDR3 is 16 residues. Looked up from germline, CDR1 is MDHEN and CDR2 is SYDVKM. V gave up 4 bases and J gave up 2 bases, with 17 bases separating them. The CDR3 loop is CASSSPLRQKQETQYF. The CDR3 nucleotides are TGTGCCAGCAGTTCCCCGCTCCGACAGAAACAAGAGACCCAGTACTTC.

This chain links TRBV11-3 with TRBJ2-1; maybe TRBD2 (5 bases). Germline V gives CDR1 SGHNT, CDR2 YENEEA. The CDR3 contains 16 residues. V was clipped by 8 bases and J by 6 bases, with 23 bases between them. CDR3 nucleotide sequence: TGTGCCAGCCCGGCCTGTGCGGGTAAAGGACTCAATGAGCAGTTCTTC. It codes for CASPACAGKGLNEQFF.

This chain links TRBV18 with TRBJ1-4; 8 positions match TRBD1. Germline loops: CDR1 KGHSH, CDR2 LQKENI. This CDR3 spans 16 amino acids. Trimming cost V 5 bases and J 0 bases; bases outside gene matches: 5. The CDR3 protein is CASSMGQAATNEKLFF. DNA for the CDR3: TGTGCCAGCTCAATGGGACAGGCTGCAACTAATGAAAAACTGTTTTTT.

The CDR3 loop is CASSLGGAGVPYEQYF. The CDR3 coding sequence is TGTGCCAGCAGCTTAGGGGGGGCGGGAGTCCCCTACGAGCAGTACTTC. This chain joins TRBV11-2 and TRBJ2-7, with D perhaps TRBD2 (7 bases). Trimming stripped 1 base from V and 2 bases from J, with 15 bases between. The CDR3 spans 16 residues. CDR1 and CDR2 (germline): SGHAT, FQNNGV.